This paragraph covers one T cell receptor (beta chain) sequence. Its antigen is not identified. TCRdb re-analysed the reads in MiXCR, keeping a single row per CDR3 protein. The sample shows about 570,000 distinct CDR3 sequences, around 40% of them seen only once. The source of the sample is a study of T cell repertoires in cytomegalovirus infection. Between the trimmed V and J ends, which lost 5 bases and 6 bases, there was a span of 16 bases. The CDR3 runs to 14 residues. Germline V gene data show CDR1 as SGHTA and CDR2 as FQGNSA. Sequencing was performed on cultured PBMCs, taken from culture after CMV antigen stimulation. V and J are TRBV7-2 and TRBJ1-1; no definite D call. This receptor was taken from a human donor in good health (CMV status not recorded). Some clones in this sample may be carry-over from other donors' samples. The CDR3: CASSRRPSTPEAFF. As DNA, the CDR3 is TGTGCCAGCAGCCGAAGGCCGTCCACCCCTGAAGCTTTCTTT.